These T cell receptor beta chains were read from a single sample in a study of regulatory T cells in long-lasting Graves disease. MiXCR was run by TCRdb on the multiplex PCR reads, yielding one entry per CDR3 protein. Among approximately 400,000 distinct CDR3 sequences listed, around a sixth were seen once. The starting material was peripheral blood mononuclear cells (PBMCs), obtained at new diagnosis, from a patient treated with antithyroid drugs. The receptors derive from a female donor with Graves disease. CDR3s include the opening cysteine and the closing phenylalanine or tryptophan. Fields, in order: D gene, V gene, J gene, clone size, CDR3 DNA, CDR3 protein. The D gene is left open where the match is weak. A clone size is listed for some rows: how often the clone was seen (once, few, many), or a class if it is expanded.

D gene: TRBD1
V gene: TRBV7-6
J gene: TRBJ1-1
clone size: many
CDR3 DNA: TGTGCCAGCAGCTTAAGAGGGGGCGCGTACACTGAAGCTTTCTTT
CDR3 protein: CASSLRGGAYTEAFF

D gene: .
V gene: TRBV30
J gene: TRBJ1-6
clone size: .
CDR3 DNA: TGTGCCTGGGGCCGAACTCAGGGCGGAGGCTATAATTCACCCCTCCACTTT
CDR3 protein: CAWGRTQGGGYNSPLHF

D gene: TRBD2
V gene: TRBV7-2
J gene: TRBJ2-7
clone size: many
CDR3 DNA: TGTGCCAGCAGCTTAGAAGCGGGACGCCTTTCCTACGAGCAGTACTTC
CDR3 protein: CASSLEAGRLSYEQYF

D gene: TRBD2
V gene: TRBV5-1
J gene: TRBJ2-2
clone size: many
CDR3 DNA: TGTGCCAGCAGCCCGGGACTAGCGGGGGCTAACACCGGGGAGCTGTTTTTT
CDR3 protein: CASSPGLAGANTGELFF

D gene: TRBD2
V gene: TRBV12-5
J gene: TRBJ2-2
clone size: .
CDR3 DNA: TGTGCTAGTGGTTTGATTACCGGGACTAGCGGGAGGACCGGGGAGCTGTTTTTT
CDR3 protein: CASGLITGTSGRTGELFF

D gene: TRBD1
V gene: TRBV7-3
J gene: TRBJ2-5
clone size: many
CDR3 DNA: TGTGCCAGCAGCTCGTGGGACAGGTTCTTTACGGAGACCCAGTACTTC
CDR3 protein: CASSSWDRFFTETQYF

D gene: TRBD1
V gene: TRBV5-1
J gene: TRBJ1-6
clone size: many
CDR3 DNA: TGCGCCAGCAGCTCCTGGGACAGGGGGAATTCACCCCTCCACTTT
CDR3 protein: CASSSWDRGNSPLHF

D gene: .
V gene: TRBV30
J gene: TRBJ1-6
clone size: .
CDR3 DNA: TGTGCCTGGAGTGTACAGTCCCGGGCGAGTTCACCCCTCCACTTT
CDR3 protein: CAWSVQSRASSPLHF

D gene: TRBD2
V gene: TRBV5-1
J gene: TRBJ2-2
clone size: many
CDR3 DNA: TGCGCCAGCAAACGTACAACCGGGACTATCACAGGGGAGCTGTTTTTT
CDR3 protein: CASKRTTGTITGELFF

D gene: .
V gene: TRBV28
J gene: TRBJ2-2
clone size: many
CDR3 DNA: TGTGCCAGCAGTTTTTTCGTGAGAAGGAACACCGGGGAGCTGTTTTTT
CDR3 protein: CASSFFVRRNTGELFF

D gene: .
V gene: TRBV13
J gene: TRBJ1-4
clone size: many
CDR3 DNA: TGTGCCAGCAGCCACACAGAAATTAATGAAAAACTGTTTTTT
CDR3 protein: CASSHTEINEKLFF

D gene: .
V gene: TRBV5-1
J gene: TRBJ1-5
clone size: many
CDR3 DNA: TGCGCCAGCACCCGAGGACCCGATCGGCAGCCCCAGCATTTT
CDR3 protein: CASTRGPDRQPQHF

D gene: TRBD2
V gene: TRBV12-3/TRBV12-4
J gene: TRBJ2-7
clone size: .
CDR3 DNA: TGTGCCAGCAGTTACTCGATCTCTAGCGGGAGTCACACCTACGAGCAGTACTTC
CDR3 protein: CASSYSISSGSHTYEQYF

D gene: TRBD1
V gene: TRBV5-4
J gene: TRBJ1-4
clone size: few
CDR3 DNA: TGTGCCAGCAGCTCCCGGGACAGGCCTAATGAAAAACTGTTTTTT
CDR3 protein: CASSSRDRPNEKLFF

D gene: .
V gene: TRBV7-2
J gene: TRBJ2-7
clone size: .
CDR3 DNA: TGTGCCGGCACGGAAGGGTGGGCCTACGAGCAGTACTTC
CDR3 protein: CAGTEGWAYEQYF

D gene: .
V gene: TRBV2
J gene: TRBJ1-4
clone size: many
CDR3 DNA: TGTGCCAGCAGCCTTCTAGAGGAAAAACTGTTTTTT
CDR3 protein: CASSLLEEKLFF

D gene: TRBD1
V gene: TRBV9
J gene: TRBJ1-2
clone size: many
CDR3 DNA: TGTGCCAGCAGCAAGGGACAGGGGGGTGATGGCTACACCTTC
CDR3 protein: CASSKGQGGDGYTF

D gene: .
V gene: TRBV20-1
J gene: TRBJ2-3
clone size: many
CDR3 DNA: TGCAGTGCTGACCGAGGGGATAGCACAGATACGCAGTATTTT
CDR3 protein: CSADRGDSTDTQYF

D gene: TRBD1
V gene: TRBV5-1
J gene: TRBJ1-1
clone size: many
CDR3 DNA: TGCGCCAGCAGCTCGCGGACAGGGCCAAACACTGAAGCTTTCTTT
CDR3 protein: CASSSRTGPNTEAFF

D gene: .
V gene: TRBV9
J gene: TRBJ2-1
clone size: .
CDR3 DNA: TGTGCCAGCAGCGAGAACCCAGGGAACAACTCCTACAATGAGCAGTTCTTC
CDR3 protein: CASSENPGNNSYNEQFF

D gene: .
V gene: TRBV12-3/TRBV12-4
J gene: TRBJ1-2
clone size: many
CDR3 DNA: TGTGCCAGCAGTTTCGGCAGGGAGGGACGTTTGAGGGGCTACACCTTC
CDR3 protein: CASSFGREGRLRGYTF

D gene: .
V gene: TRBV28
J gene: TRBJ2-5
clone size: .
CDR3 DNA: TGTGCCAGCAGTCCCTCTACAGGGCTACAAGAGACCCAGTACTTC
CDR3 protein: CASSPSTGLQETQYF

D gene: TRBD1
V gene: TRBV7-9
J gene: TRBJ1-6
clone size: .
CDR3 DNA: TGTGCCAGCAGCTTGACAGGGATCTATAATTCACCCCTCCACTTT
CDR3 protein: CASSLTGIYNSPLHF

D gene: .
V gene: TRBV7-2
J gene: TRBJ2-3
clone size: many
CDR3 DNA: TGTGCCAGCAGCCCAAGACTTACTAGCACAGATACGCAGTATTTT
CDR3 protein: CASSPRLTSTDTQYF

D gene: .
V gene: TRBV4-2
J gene: TRBJ1-2
clone size: .
CDR3 DNA: TGTGCCAGCAGCCAAGACCAGGTATCCAACTATGGCTACACCTTC
CDR3 protein: CASSQDQVSNYGYTF

D gene: TRBD1
V gene: TRBV6-2/TRBV6-3
J gene: TRBJ1-5
clone size: few
CDR3 DNA: TGTGCCAGCAGTTCAAACAGGGGCACCAGCAATCAGCCCCAGCATTTT
CDR3 protein: CASSSNRGTSNQPQHF

D gene: TRBD1
V gene: TRBV7-2
J gene: TRBJ2-2
clone size: few
CDR3 DNA: TGTGCCAGCAGCTTAGTCAGGGGGTCCTCCGGGGAGCTGTTTTTT
CDR3 protein: CASSLVRGSSGELFF

D gene: TRBD1
V gene: TRBV6-5
J gene: TRBJ1-2
clone size: many
CDR3 DNA: TGTGCCAGCAGTTACGGGAGGGGGCGATACTATGGCTACACCTTC
CDR3 protein: CASSYGRGRYYGYTF

D gene: TRBD1
V gene: TRBV27
J gene: TRBJ2-3
clone size: many
CDR3 DNA: TGTGCCAGCAGTTCGGGACAGGGGTATTTCACAGATACGCAGTATTTT
CDR3 protein: CASSSGQGYFTDTQYF

D gene: TRBD1
V gene: TRBV12-3/TRBV12-4
J gene: TRBJ1-4
clone size: many
CDR3 DNA: TGTGCCAGCAGTTTAGCCCCCCCAACACGGGACAGTAATGAAAAACTGTTTTTT
CDR3 protein: CASSLAPPTRDSNEKLFF

D gene: .
V gene: TRBV12-3/TRBV12-4
J gene: TRBJ1-1
clone size: many
CDR3 DNA: TGTGCCAGCAGTTTTCGAAGGCCGAACACTGAAGCTTTCTTT
CDR3 protein: CASSFRRPNTEAFF

D gene: .
V gene: TRBV11-2
J gene: TRBJ1-6
clone size: many
CDR3 DNA: TGTGCCAGCGGCAGGGCTAATTCACCCCTCCACTTT
CDR3 protein: CASGRANSPLHF

D gene: TRBD2
V gene: TRBV4-3
J gene: TRBJ2-1
clone size: .
CDR3 DNA: TGCGCCAGCAGCCAAGAAGCGGGACTAGCGGGAGATGAGCAGTTCTTC
CDR3 protein: CASSQEAGLAGDEQFF

D gene: TRBD2
V gene: TRBV6-2/TRBV6-3
J gene: TRBJ2-3
clone size: .
CDR3 DNA: TGTGCCAGCAGTTACCCTACTAGCGGGGGGGCCAAAGATACGCAGTATTTT
CDR3 protein: CASSYPTSGGAKDTQYF

D gene: .
V gene: TRBV4-1
J gene: TRBJ2-1
clone size: few
CDR3 DNA: TGCGCCAGCAGCCAAGGGGTTAGTAGTTTAGGGTTCGGGGAGCAGTTCTTC
CDR3 protein: CASSQGVSSLGFGEQFF

D gene: .
V gene: TRBV12-3/TRBV12-4
J gene: TRBJ1-1
clone size: many
CDR3 DNA: TGTGCCAGCAGTTGGGGAACGGGGACTGAAGCTTTCTTT
CDR3 protein: CASSWGTGTEAFF

D gene: TRBD1
V gene: TRBV7-9
J gene: TRBJ2-7
clone size: few
CDR3 DNA: TGTGCCAGCAGAAGTGACAGGGGGCGAGTAGGCGAGCAGTACTTC
CDR3 protein: CASRSDRGRVGEQYF

D gene: .
V gene: TRBV7-6
J gene: TRBJ2-1
clone size: few
CDR3 DNA: TGTGCCAGCAGCTTACAGCAGAGACGGAACAATGAGCAGTTCTTC
CDR3 protein: CASSLQQRRNNEQFF

D gene: .
V gene: TRBV20-1
J gene: TRBJ2-7
clone size: many
CDR3 DNA: TGCAGTGCTAGAGTTCCTTCCCTCTACGAGCAGTACTTC
CDR3 protein: CSARVPSLYEQYF